This T cell receptor beta chain was profiled in a study of blood T cell repertoires in COVID-19. Methods used by the authors: Estimated nucleated cell counts came from reference gene primer amplification. Measured with immunoSEQ multiplex PCR; TCRdb has only the in-frame clones, and not every one. The DNA was the basis for D and trimming; V, J and clone size are from that table. The sample carries about 310,000 clones, around 87% recorded once. This clone was seen just once. From germline, CDR1 is SQVTM and CDR2 ANQGSEA. The CDR3 sequence is 12 residues long. V was clipped by 7 bases and J by 3 bases, with 12 bases between them.

The chain is built from TRBV29-1 and TRBJ2-5; D call uncertain. The sequenced sample consisted of peripheral blood. The sequence came from a man aged 50 or older with active or convalescent COVID-19. The CDR3 region is CSGKTDKETQYF. The CDR3 DNA reads as TGCAGCGGGAAGACCGACAAAGAGACCCAGTACTTC.